Sequencing of this T cell receptor (beta chain) was carried out in a study of cytomegalovirus exposure and HLA in healthy donors. Study background: Early release data held 85 million to 95 million unique TCRs from HLA-typed donors.

Remarks on this clone: Its antigen is as yet unknown.

It was with 60 Vbeta and 13 Jbeta primers that the PCR ran. The protocol was immunoSEQ multiplex PCR, while the TCRdb copy is restricted to in-frame clones and leaves out a portion. The data hold around 150,000 clones, with 76% observed a single time. The CDR3 length is 16 residues. Trimming removed 0 bases from V and 7 bases from J, with 19 bases in between. CDR1 is SGHNT, CDR2 YENEEA, per germline. Overall study results and limits: When analyzed later, a missense DCLRE1C variant was found to be linked to TCR beta V- and J-gene trimming.

The chain is built from TRBV11-3 and TRBJ2-7; TRBD1 is a possible D gene (6 bases). The material sequenced was PBMCs. This TCR derives from a man between 40 and 49 years old in good health and CMV-seronegative. Here the CDR3 DNA reads TGTGCCAGCAGCTTAGACGTTACCAGGGGTTCGGATGAGCAGTACTTC. Amino acid sequence: CASSLDVTRGSDEQYF.